Sequencing of this TCR beta chain was carried out in a study of cytomegalovirus exposure and HLA in healthy donors. Broader study findings: One variant, a missense change in DCLRE1C, was linked in a later analysis to TCR beta V- and J-gene trimming. The study flagged approximately 180 TCR beta chains as cytomegalovirus-associated.

As to this clone: Its antigen is unknown.

Germline V CDR1 and CDR2: MNHEY, SMNVEV (reference sequence). V dropped 0 bases and J dropped 4 bases, with 13 bases sitting between them. The CDR3 has 15 residues. 60 Vbeta and 13 Jbeta primers were used in PCR. Sequencing was performed with immunoSEQ multiplex PCR; in TCRdb, only in-frame clones are kept and a portion is missing. The sample lists some 150,000 clones; roughly 81% were seen once. Input material: PBMCs. V and J are TRBV27 and TRBJ2-7, with a tentative D call TRBD2 (5 bases). The receptor's source is a woman aged 18 to 35 in good health and CMV-seropositive. The CDR3 coding sequence is TGTGCCAGCAGTTTATCATACGGGAAGCAATACGAGCAGTACTTC. Protein sequence: CASSLSYGKQYEQYF.